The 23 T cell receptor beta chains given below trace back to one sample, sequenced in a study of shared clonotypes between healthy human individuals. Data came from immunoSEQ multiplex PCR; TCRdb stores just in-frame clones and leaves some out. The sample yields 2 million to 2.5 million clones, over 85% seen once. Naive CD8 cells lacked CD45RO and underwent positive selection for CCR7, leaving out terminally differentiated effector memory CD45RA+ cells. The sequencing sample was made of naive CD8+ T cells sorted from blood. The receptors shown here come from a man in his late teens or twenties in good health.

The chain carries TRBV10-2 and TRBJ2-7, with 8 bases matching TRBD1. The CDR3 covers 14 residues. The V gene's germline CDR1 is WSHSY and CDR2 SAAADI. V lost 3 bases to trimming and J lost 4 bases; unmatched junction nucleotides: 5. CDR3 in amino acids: CASSDGTGVYEQYF. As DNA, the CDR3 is TGCGCCAGCAGTGACGGGACAGGTGTTTACGAGCAGTACTTC.

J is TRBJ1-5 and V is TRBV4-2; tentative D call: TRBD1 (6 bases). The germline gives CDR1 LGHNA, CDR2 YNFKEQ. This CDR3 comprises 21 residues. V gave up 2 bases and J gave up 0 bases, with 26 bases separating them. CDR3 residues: CASSQNVNRARTVNSNQPQHF. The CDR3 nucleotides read TGTGCCAGCAGCCAAAATGTGAACAGGGCGCGAACCGTCAATAGCAATCAGCCCCAGCATTTT.

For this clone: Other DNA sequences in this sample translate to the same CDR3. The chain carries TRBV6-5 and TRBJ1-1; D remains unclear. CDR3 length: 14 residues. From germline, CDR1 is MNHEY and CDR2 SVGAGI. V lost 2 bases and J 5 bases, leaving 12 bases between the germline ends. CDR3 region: CASSYGGLGTEAFF. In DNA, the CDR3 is TGTGCCAGCAGTTACGGCGGGTTAGGGACTGAAGCTTTCTTT.

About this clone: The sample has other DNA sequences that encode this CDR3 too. Written as DNA, the CDR3 is TGTGCCAGCAGTTTACGGGACGGCTACGAGCAGTACTTC. Encoded protein: CASSLRDGYEQYF. J is TRBJ2-7 and V is TRBV27; D may be TRBD1 or TRBD2 (5 bases each). Germline V gene lookup returns CDR1 MNHEY and CDR2 SMNVEV (reference sequence). The CDR3 runs to 13 residues. Trimming stripped 2 bases from V and 3 bases from J, with 8 bases between.

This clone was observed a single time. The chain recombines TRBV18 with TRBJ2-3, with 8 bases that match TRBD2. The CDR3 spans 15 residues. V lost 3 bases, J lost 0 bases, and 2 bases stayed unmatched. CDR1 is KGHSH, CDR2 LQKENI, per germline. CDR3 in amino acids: CASSPERESTDTQYF. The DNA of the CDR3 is TGTGCCAGCTCACCGGAGCGGGAGAGCACAGATACGCAGTATTTT. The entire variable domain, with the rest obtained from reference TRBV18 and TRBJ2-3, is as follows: NAGVMQNPRHLVRRRGQEARLRCSPMKGHSHVYWYRQLPEEGLKFMVYLQKENIIDESGMPKERFSAEFPKEGPSILRIQQVVRGDSAAYFCASSPERESTDTQYFGPGTRLTVL.

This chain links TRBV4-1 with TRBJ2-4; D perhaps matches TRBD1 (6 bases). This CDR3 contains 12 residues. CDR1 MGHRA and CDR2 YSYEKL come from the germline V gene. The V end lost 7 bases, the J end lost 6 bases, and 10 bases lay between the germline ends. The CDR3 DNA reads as TGCGCCAGCACAGGGGTAGGAAACATTCAGTACTTC. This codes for CASTGVGNIQYF.

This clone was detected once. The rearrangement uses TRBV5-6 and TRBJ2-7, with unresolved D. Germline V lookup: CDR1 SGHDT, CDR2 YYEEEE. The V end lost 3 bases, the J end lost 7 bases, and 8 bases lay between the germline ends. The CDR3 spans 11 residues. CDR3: CASSSGREQYF. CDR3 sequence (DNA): TGTGCCAGCAGCTCTGGGCGTGAGCAGTACTTC.

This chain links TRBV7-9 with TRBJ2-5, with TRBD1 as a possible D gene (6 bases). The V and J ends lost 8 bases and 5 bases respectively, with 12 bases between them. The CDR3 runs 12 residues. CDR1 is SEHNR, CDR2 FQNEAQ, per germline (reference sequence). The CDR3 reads CASLGARETQYF. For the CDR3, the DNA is TGTGCCAGCCTGGGGGCACGGGAGACCCAGTACTTC.

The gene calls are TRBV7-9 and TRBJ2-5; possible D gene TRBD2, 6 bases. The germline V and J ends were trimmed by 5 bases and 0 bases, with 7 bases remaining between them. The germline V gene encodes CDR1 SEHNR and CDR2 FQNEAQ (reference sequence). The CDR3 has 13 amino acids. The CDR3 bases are TGTGCCAGCAGCCGGGACTACCAAGAGACCCAGTACTTC. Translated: CASSRDYQETQYF. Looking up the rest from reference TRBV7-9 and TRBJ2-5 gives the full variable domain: DTGVSQNPRHKITKRGQNVTFRCDPISEHNRLYWYRQTLGQGPEFLTYFQNEAQLEKSRLLSDRFSAERPKGSFSTLEIQRTEQGDSAMYLCASSRDYQETQYFGPGTRLLVL.

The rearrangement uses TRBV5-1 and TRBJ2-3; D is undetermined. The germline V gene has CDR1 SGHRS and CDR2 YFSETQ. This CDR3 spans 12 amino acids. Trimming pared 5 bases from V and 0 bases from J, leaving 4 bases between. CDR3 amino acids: CASSISTDTQYF. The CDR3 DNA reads TGCGCCAGCAGTATTAGCACAGATACGCAGTATTTT.

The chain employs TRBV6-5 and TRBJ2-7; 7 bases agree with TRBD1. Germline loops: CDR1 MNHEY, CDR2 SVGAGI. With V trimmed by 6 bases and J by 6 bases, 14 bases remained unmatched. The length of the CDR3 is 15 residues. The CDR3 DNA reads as TGTGCCAGCAGCAACTCTGGACAGGAAAGCTGCGAGCAGTACTTC. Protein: CASSNSGQESCEQYF.

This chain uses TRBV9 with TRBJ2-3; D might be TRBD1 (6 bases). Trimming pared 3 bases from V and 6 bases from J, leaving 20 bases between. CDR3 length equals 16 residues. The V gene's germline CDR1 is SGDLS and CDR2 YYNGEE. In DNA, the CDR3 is TGTGCCAGCAGCGCAGTACAGGGAACGAGAGGGGATACGCAGTATTTT. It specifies CASSAVQGTRGDTQYF.

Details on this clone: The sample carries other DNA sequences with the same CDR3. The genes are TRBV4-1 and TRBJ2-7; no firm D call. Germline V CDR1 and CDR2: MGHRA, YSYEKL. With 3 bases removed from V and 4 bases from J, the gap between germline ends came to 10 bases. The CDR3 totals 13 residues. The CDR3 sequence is CASSQVLAYEQYF. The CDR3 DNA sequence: TGCGCCAGCAGCCAGGTCTTGGCTTACGAGCAGTACTTC.

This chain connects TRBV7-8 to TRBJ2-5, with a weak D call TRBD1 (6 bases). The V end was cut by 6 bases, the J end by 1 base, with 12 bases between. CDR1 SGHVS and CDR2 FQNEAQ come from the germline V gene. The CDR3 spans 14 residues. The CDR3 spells CASRKRGFQETQYF. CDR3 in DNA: TGTGCCAGCAGGAAAAGGGGGTTCCAAGAGACCCAGTACTTC.

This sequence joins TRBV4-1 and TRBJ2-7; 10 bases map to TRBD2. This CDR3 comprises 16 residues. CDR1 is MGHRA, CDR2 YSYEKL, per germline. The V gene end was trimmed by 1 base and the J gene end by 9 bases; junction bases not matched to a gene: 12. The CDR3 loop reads CASSQVKLAGTYVQYF. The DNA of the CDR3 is TGCGCCAGCAGCCAAGTCAAACTAGCGGGGACGTATGTGCAGTACTTC.

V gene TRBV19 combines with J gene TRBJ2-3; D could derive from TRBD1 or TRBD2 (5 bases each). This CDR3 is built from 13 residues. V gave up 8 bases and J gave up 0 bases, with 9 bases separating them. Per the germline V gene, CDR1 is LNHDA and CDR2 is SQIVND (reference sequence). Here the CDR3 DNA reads TGTGCCAGTTGTGGGGGAAGCACAGATACGCAGTATTTT. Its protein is CASCGGSTDTQYF.

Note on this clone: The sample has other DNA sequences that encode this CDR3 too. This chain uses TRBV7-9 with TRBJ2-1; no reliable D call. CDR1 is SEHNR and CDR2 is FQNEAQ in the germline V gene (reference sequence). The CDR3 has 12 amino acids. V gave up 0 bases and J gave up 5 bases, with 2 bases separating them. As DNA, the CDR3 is TGTGCCAGCAGCTTAGCGGACAATGAGCAGTTCTTC. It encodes CASSLADNEQFF. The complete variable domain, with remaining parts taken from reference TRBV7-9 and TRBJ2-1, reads DTGVSQNPRHKITKRGQNVTFRCDPISEHNRLYWYRQTLGQGPEFLTYFQNEAQLEKSRLLSDRFSAERPKGSFSTLEIQRTEQGDSAMYLCASSLADNEQFFGPGTRLTVL.

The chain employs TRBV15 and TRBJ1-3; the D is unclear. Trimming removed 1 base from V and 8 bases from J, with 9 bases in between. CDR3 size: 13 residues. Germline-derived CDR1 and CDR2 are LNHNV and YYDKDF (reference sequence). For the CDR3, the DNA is TGTGCCACCAGCAGAGTTCCGGGAGACACCATATATTTT. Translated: CATSRVPGDTIYF. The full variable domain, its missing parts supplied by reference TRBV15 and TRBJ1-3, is DAMVIQNPRYQVTQFGKPVTLSCSQTLNHNVMYWYQQKSSQAPKLLFHYYDKDFNNEADTPDNFQSRRPNTSFCFLDIRSPGLGDTAMYLCATSRVPGDTIYFGEGSWLTVV.

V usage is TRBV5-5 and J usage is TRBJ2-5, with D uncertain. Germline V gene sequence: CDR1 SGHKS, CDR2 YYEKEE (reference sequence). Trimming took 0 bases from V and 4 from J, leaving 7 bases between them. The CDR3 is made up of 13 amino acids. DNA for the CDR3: TGTGCCAGCAGCTTGGATGTCCCAGAGACCCAGTACTTC. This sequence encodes CASSLDVPETQYF.

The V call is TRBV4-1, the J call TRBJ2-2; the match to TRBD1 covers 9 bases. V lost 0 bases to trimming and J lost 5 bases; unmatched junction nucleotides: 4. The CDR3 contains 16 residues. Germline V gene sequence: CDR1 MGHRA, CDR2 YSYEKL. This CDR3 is CASSQDNRGLTGELFF. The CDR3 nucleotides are TGCGCCAGCAGCCAAGATAACAGGGGGCTTACCGGGGAGCTGTTTTTT.

The CDR3, as DNA: TGTGCCAGCAGTGAACCGAGCCACCGCACAGATACGCAGTATTTT. Protein sequence: CASSEPSHRTDTQYF. The chain uses TRBV6-1 and TRBJ2-3; D gene uncertain. The V and J ends lost 2 bases and 1 base respectively, with 10 bases between them. The CDR3 has 15 residues. Germline V CDR1 and CDR2: MNHNS, SASEGT.

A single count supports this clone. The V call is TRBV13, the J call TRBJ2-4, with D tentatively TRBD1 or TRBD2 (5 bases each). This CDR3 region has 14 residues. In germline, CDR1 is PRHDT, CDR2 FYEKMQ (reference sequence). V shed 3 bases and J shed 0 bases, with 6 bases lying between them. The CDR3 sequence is CASSFGAAKNIQYF. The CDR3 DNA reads TGTGCCAGCAGCTTCGGGGCAGCCAAAAACATTCAGTACTTC.

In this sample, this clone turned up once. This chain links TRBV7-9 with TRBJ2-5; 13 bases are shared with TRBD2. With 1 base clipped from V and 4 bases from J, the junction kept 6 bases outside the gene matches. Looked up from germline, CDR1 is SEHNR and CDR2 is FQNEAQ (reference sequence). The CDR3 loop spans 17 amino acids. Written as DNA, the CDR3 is TGTGCCAGCAGCTTAGTGGGACTAGCGGGGATGGGAGAGACCCAGTACTTC. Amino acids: CASSLVGLAGMGETQYF.